The entry that follows covers one T cell receptor beta chain sequence. These data are taken from a study of shared T cell receptors in the human thymus. Sequencing used immunoSEQ multiplex PCR; TCRdb keeps in-frame clones, though not all of them. The profile covers some 720,000 clones, with approximately 87% appearing a single time and roughly 0.0097% taken by the ten largest. The CDR3 contains 14 residues. Germline loops: CDR1 SGHRS, CDR2 YFSETQ. V dropped 4 bases and J dropped 4 bases, with 15 bases sitting between them. These same data were also listed under a study on human thymus T cells. As reported in that work: All donors were healthy Finnish infants who were undergoing corrective surgery to treat congenital heart defects. Resected material from corrective heart surgery provided the thymus tissue analysed. What appeared biased in thymic and blood repertoires was the usage of V and J genes. A high degree of thymic repertoire overlap among unrelated individuals was reported in related research.

The sequence was obtained from a boy younger than two with a congenital heart defect. The sequenced sample was thymocytes. The gene calls are TRBV5-1 and TRBJ2-7; unclear D gene. The CDR3 bases are TGCGCCAGCAGCCCGGAGCCTCGAAGGTACGAGCAGTACTTC. Amino acid sequence: CASSPEPRRYEQYF.